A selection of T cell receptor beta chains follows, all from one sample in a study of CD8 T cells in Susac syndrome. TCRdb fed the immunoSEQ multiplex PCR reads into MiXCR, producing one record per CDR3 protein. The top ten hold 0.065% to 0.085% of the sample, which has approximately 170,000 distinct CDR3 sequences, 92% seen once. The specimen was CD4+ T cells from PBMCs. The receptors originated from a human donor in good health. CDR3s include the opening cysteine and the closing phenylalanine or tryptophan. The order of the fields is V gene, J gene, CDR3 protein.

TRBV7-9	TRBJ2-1	CASSVGGEQFF
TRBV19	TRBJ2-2	CASTLTAGELFF
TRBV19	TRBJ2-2	CASTYSGWGNTGELFF
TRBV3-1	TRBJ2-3	CASSPSGSADTQYF
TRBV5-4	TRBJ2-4	CASSSPQLAKNIQYF
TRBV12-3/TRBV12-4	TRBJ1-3	CASSLGGTSTIYF
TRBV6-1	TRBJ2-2	CAHPGLADNTGELFF
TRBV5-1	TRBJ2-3	CASSIEGSDTQYF
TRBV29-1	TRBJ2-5	CSVGQQSQETQYF
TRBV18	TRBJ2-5	CASSPPGRSQETQYF
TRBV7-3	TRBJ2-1	CASSSDFSSYNEQFF
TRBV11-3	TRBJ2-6	CASSLGASAGANVLTF
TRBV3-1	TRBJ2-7	CASSLQETYEQYF
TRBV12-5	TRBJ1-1	CASGLVETEAFF
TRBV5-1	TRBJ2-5	CASTPGGPSRETQYF
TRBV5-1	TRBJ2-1	CASSSTLSDYNEQFF
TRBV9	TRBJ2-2	CASSVDGTNTGELFF
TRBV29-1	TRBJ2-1	CSVDGESSYNEQFF
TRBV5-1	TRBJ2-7	CASGTGGGGEQYF
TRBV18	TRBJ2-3	CASSPYTDTQYF
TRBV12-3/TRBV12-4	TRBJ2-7	CASSPGQGRGEQYF
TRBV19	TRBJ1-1	CASSIYREDTEAFF
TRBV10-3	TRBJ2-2	CAISEQDPNTGELFF
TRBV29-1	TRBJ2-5	CSGAASGEETQYF
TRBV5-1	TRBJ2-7	CASSKGLAGVEGRAYEQYF
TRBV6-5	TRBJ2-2	CASSYSGVNTGELFF
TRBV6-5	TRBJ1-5	CASSYWGPGDQPQHF
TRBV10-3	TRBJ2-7	CAISPGPRGNYEQYF
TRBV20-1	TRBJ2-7	CSAPKGAGSSYEQYF
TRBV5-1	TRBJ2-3	CASSLGAERDTQYF
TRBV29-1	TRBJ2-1	CSRGGANNEQFF
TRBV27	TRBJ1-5	CASSLSKWGVQPQHF
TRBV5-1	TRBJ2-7	CASSLLTGTSTAYEQYF